This passage covers 32 T cell receptor beta chains from one sample sequenced in a study of T cell clonality in common variable immunodeficiency. The data were produced by immunoSEQ multiplex PCR, yet TCRdb's version contains in-frame clones alone and is incomplete. Listed for the sample are around 47,000 clones, none seen a single time. Sequencing was done on a sample of peripheral blood mononuclear cells. The receptors shown here come from a person aged 18 to 75 in good health.

This clone was observed at least ten times. The missing CDR3 end, 3 residues past where the read stops, is filled in from the germline J gene. The V call is TRBV23-1, the J call TRBJ2-7; D uncertain. TRBV23-1 is identified as an open reading frame with a role that is uncertain. Trimming took 2 bases from V and 2 from J, leaving 10 bases between them. The CDR3 contains 14 residues. CDR3 in amino acids: CASSQPAPPYEQYF. The sequenced part of the CDR3 DNA is TGCGCCAGCAGTCAACCTGCGCCTCCCTACGAG.

This clone was counted many times. The CDR3 end lies 3 residues beyond the end of the read and is filled in from the germline J gene. The chain joins TRBV7-3 to TRBJ2-1; 7 bases agree with TRBD2. Trimming cost V 1 base and J 3 bases; bases outside gene matches: 3. Per germline, CDR1 SGHTA and CDR2 FQGTGA. There are 15 residues in the CDR3. The covered CDR3 bases are TGTGCCAGCAGCTTAAACCCTAGCGGCTACAATGAG. Translating it yields CASSLNPSGYNE. The full CDR3 protein is CASSLNPSGYNEQFF.

This clone was seen at least ten times. The sequenced CDR3 bases are TGTGCCAGCAGCCCGAGGGGGTATGAG. Encoded protein: CASSPRGYE. The entire CDR3 sequence reads CASSPRGYEQFF. The rearrangement joins TRBV7-8 to TRBJ2-1; TRBD1 is a possible D gene (6 bases). The CDR3 end is not reached by the read, which stops 3 residues before it; the germline J gene fills it in. Germline CDR1 is SGHVS and CDR2 is FQNEAQ. Trimming cost V 5 bases and J 8 bases, with 10 bases left between them. The CDR3 sequence is 12 residues long.

This clone has a handful of counts. The CDR3 is cut off 3 residues early in the read; its end comes from the germline J gene. V gene TRBV2 combines with J gene TRBJ1-5; TRBD1 agrees at 7 bases. J lost 1 base, V lost 6 bases, and 6 bases had no gene match. Germline CDR1 SNHLY, CDR2 FYNNEI. The CDR3 is 15 residues long. This CDR3 reads CASSEDRLSNQPQHF. CDR3 bases read: TGTGCCAGCAGCGAGGACAGGTTGAGCAATCAGCCC.

This clone was observed a few times. The read terminates 3 residues ahead of where the CDR3 ends, so the germline J gene completes it. This chain uses TRBV7-8 with TRBJ2-7, with 9 bases aligning to TRBD2. V lost 2 bases, J lost 3 bases, and 8 bases stayed unmatched. In germline, CDR1 is SGHVS, CDR2 FQNEAQ. CDR3 length equals 16 residues. Here the CDR3 reads CASSLRELAGYYEQYF. The CDR3 DNA, read in part, is TGTGCCAGCAGCTTACGAGAGCTAGCGGGATACTACGAG.

At least ten counts were recorded for this clone. Read sequence stops 3 residues before the CDR3 end, and the germline J gene provides the missing end. The chain joins TRBV7-3 to TRBJ1-2; 7 bases map to TRBD1. Germline V gives CDR1 SGHTA, CDR2 FQGTGA. The CDR3 is 13 amino acids. The CDR3 loop reads CASSLTSQGGYTF. CDR3 DNA, as far as it was read: TGTGCCAGCAGCTTAACGTCACAGGGGGGC.

This clone appeared many times. The read stops 3 residues short of the end of the CDR3; the missing end is completed from the germline J gene. The chain uses TRBV5-1 and TRBJ1-1; TRBD1 aligns across 8 bases. CDR3 length equals 17 residues. The V segment lost 4 bases and the J segment 0 bases; nucleotides outside the gene matches: 11. Per the germline V gene, CDR1 is SGHRS and CDR2 is YFSETQ. CDR3 bases read: TGCGCCAGCAGCCCCGGACAGGGAAGAAGGTTGAACACTGAA. Amino acid sequence: CASSPGQGRRLNTE. The full CDR3 reads CASSPGQGRRLNTEAFF.

This clone was found many times. The CDR3 goes on 3 residues after the read ends, and that part is filled in from the germline J gene. The chain links TRBV5-1 to TRBJ2-2; TRBD1 matches at 7 bases. Germline assignment: CDR1 SGHRS and CDR2 YFSETQ. The V and J ends lost 0 bases and 6 bases, in that order; junction bases with no gene match: 5. This CDR3 spans 15 amino acids. The CDR3 here is CASSLAEQGPGELFF. CDR3 DNA (partial): TGCGCCAGCAGCTTGGCCGAACAGGGGCCCGGGGAG. Using reference TRBV5-1 and TRBJ2-2 for the parts outside the CDR3, the full variable domain is KAGVTQTPRYLIKTRGQQVTLSCSPISGHRSVSWYQQTPGQGLQFLFEYFSETQRNKGNFPGRFSGRQFSNSRSEMNVSTLELGDSALYLCASSLAEQGPGELFFGEGSRLTVL.

This clone came up many times. Coverage ceases 3 residues before the CDR3 finishes, and the germline J gene fills in the end. The gene calls are TRBV5-1 and TRBJ1-6; 7 bases fit TRBD1. The CDR3 is made up of 15 amino acids. Germline loops: CDR1 SGHRS, CDR2 YFSETQ. The trim removed 0 bases at V and 7 bases at J, leaving 4 bases unmatched. The CDR3 sequence: CASSLGGQLNSPLHF. Partial CDR3 DNA: TGCGCCAGCAGCTTGGGGGGACAGCTGAATTCACCC.

The table lists this clone with a few counts. The CDR3 end lies 3 residues beyond the end of the read and is filled in from the germline J gene. V usage is TRBV11-3 and J usage is TRBJ1-6; D ambiguous. Germline assignment: CDR1 SGHNT and CDR2 YENEEA. Trimming stripped 0 bases from V and 3 bases from J, with 6 bases between. The CDR3 is 15 residues long. The CDR3: CASSLDIFYNSPLHF. The sequenced part of the CDR3 DNA is TGTGCCAGCAGCTTAGATATTTTCTATAATTCACCC.

Of note for this clone: The CDR3 goes on 3 residues after the read ends, and that part is filled in from the germline J gene. This chain uses TRBV5-1 with TRBJ2-4, with 7 bases aligning to TRBD1. V was clipped by 3 bases and J by 0 bases; unmatched bases: 6. This CDR3 has 16 amino acids. Germline-derived CDR1 and CDR2 are SGHRS and YFSETQ. CDR3 bases read: TGCGCCAGCAGCTCCTGGACAGGCCTAGCCAAAAACATT. Translating gives CASSSWTGLAKNI. The full CDR3 is CASSSWTGLAKNIQYF.

This clone was counted a few times. The part of the CDR3 DNA that was read is TGTGCCAGCAGTGGTTCCTATAGCAATCAGCCC. Protein sequence: CASSGSYSNQP. The entire CDR3 protein is CASSGSYSNQPQHF. This chain uses TRBV2 with TRBJ1-5; D gene uncertain. The read stops 3 residues short of the end of the CDR3; the missing end is completed from the germline J gene. CDR1 is SNHLY, CDR2 FYNNEI, per germline. Deletions cut 4 bases from V and 0 bases from J, with 7 bases between. The CDR3 length is 14 residues. Full variable domain (missing parts from reference TRBV2 and TRBJ1-5): EPEVTQTPSHQVTQMGQEVILRCVPISNHLYFYWYRQILGQKVEFLVSFYNNEISEKSEIFDDQFSVERPDGSNFTLKIRSTKLEDSAMYFCASSGSYSNQPQHFGDGTRLSIL.

About this clone itself: The DNA ends 3 residues before the CDR3 does, and the rest of the CDR3 is filled in from the germline J gene. The J gene is TRBJ1-5, the V gene TRBV6-4; the D gene is possibly TRBD1 (6 bases). Germline CDR1 and CDR2: MRHNA and SNTAGT. This CDR3 is built from 19 residues. The V gene lost 2 bases and the J gene lost 2 bases, with 22 bases spanning the gap. CDR3 sequence reads: CASSDLPETGPKGNQPQHF. The CDR3 bases that were read are TGTGCCAGCAGTGACCTCCCGGAGACAGGACCGAAGGGCAATCAGCCC.

This clone was observed a handful of times. A junction end diverges from the germline sequence, so it may reflect a read error. The sequence runs out 3 residues before the end of the CDR3; the remainder is reconstructed from the germline J gene. This sample includes further DNA sequences coding for the same CDR3. This chain joins TRBV19 and TRBJ1-5; weak D call: TRBD1 (5 bases). CDR1 and CDR2 from the germline V gene are LNHDA and SQIVND (reference sequence). The CDR3 spans 13 residues. Here the CDR3 reads CASSGGGNQPQHF. Incomplete CDR3 DNA: TGCGCCAGTAGTGGGGGGGGGAATCAGCCC.

This clone was seen at least ten times. The sequenced fragment ends 3 residues before the CDR3 boundary, so the rest is inferred from the germline J gene. The V and J genes are TRBV29-1 and TRBJ2-1; perhaps TRBD1 as D (5 bases). This CDR3 contains 11 residues. The germline gives CDR1 SQVTM, CDR2 ANQGSEA. V was cut by 5 bases and J by 7 bases, with 9 bases left in between. CDR3 sequence: CSVRQGNEQFF. CDR3 DNA, as far as it was read: TGCAGCGTTCGTCAGGGAAATGAG.

Remarks on this clone: With the read ending 3 residues before the CDR3 end, the germline J gene is used to fill in that end. This same CDR3 is encoded by further DNA sequences in the sample. The chain combines TRBV2 with TRBJ1-3; TRBD1 might be the D (5 bases). V gave up 1 base and J gave up 1 base, with 8 bases separating them. This CDR3 has 15 amino acids. CDR1 and CDR2 from the germline V gene are SNHLY and FYNNEI. This CDR3 is CASSEDRRSGNTIYF. The covered CDR3 bases are TGTGCCAGCAGTGAAGACAGGAGGTCTGGAAACACC.

In its sample, this clone was seen a few times. Read sequence stops 3 residues before the CDR3 end, and the germline J gene provides the missing end. V is TRBV19 and J is TRBJ1-6; D possibly corresponds to TRBD1 (6 bases). Germline CDR1 is LNHDA and CDR2 is SQIVND (reference sequence). Deletions cut 4 bases from V and 7 bases from J, with 14 bases between. The CDR3 is made up of 15 amino acids. CDR3 DNA, as far as it was read: TGTGCCAGTAGTACCCCTGGCAGGGGAAATTCACCC. Protein: CASSTPGRGNSP. The full-length CDR3 reads as CASSTPGRGNSPLHF.

In this sample, this clone turned up many times. The CDR3 goes on 3 residues after the read ends, and that part is filled in from the germline J gene. This sequence joins TRBV5-1 and TRBJ1-6, with 7 bases lining up with TRBD1. J gave up 9 bases and V 0 bases, and 3 bases lay outside the gene matches. Germline lookup yields CDR1 SGHRS and CDR2 YFSETQ. The CDR3 sequence is 14 residues long. CDR3 residues: CASSLADRASPLHF. The DNA read from the CDR3 is TGCGCCAGCAGCTTGGCCGACAGGGCTTCACCC. Looking up the rest from reference TRBV5-1 and TRBJ1-6 gives the full variable domain: KAGVTQTPRYLIKTRGQQVTLSCSPISGHRSVSWYQQTPGQGLQFLFEYFSETQRNKGNFPGRFSGRQFSNSRSEMNVSTLELGDSALYLCASSLADRASPLHFGNGTRLTVT.

This clone was picked up many times. CDR3 bases read: TGTGCCTGGAGTGTACTAGGCAGGAGGAATTCACCC. Translating it yields CAWSVLGRRNSP. The whole CDR3 sequence reads CAWSVLGRRNSPLHF. V and J are TRBV30 and TRBJ1-6; no clear D. The read ends 3 residues before the CDR3 terminus; that terminus is restored from the germline J gene. Germline V lookup: CDR1 GTSNPN, CDR2 SVGIG (reference sequence). V was pared by 0 bases and J by 7 bases, with 13 bases between. The CDR3 sequence is 15 residues long. Full variable domain (rest looked up from reference TRBV30 and TRBJ1-6): SQTIHQWPATLVQPVGSPLSLECTVEGTSNPNLYWYRQAAGRGLQLLFYSVGIGQISSEVPQNLSASRPQDRQFILSSKKLLLSDSGFYLCAWSVLGRRNSPLHFGNGTRLTVT.

This clone was seen many times. CDR3 DNA, as far as it was read: TGTGCCAGCAGCCCCCTAGTGGAGAACTATGGC. Protein product: CASSPLVENYG. The whole CDR3 sequence is CASSPLVENYGYTF. V gene TRBV7-9 combines with J gene TRBJ1-2; no clear D gene. The CDR3 end lies 3 residues beyond the end of the read and is filled in from the germline J gene. Germline V lookup: CDR1 SEHNR, CDR2 FQNEAQ (reference sequence). Deletions cut 5 bases from V and 2 bases from J, with 12 bases between. The CDR3 is 14 amino acids.

This clone was seen at least ten times. The read ends 3 residues early relative to the CDR3; the germline J gene fills the gap. The rearrangement joins TRBV7-3 to TRBJ2-3, with unresolved D. The CDR3 consists of 13 residues. V was clipped by 3 bases and J by 6 bases, with 10 bases between them. The germline CDR1 and CDR2 sequences are SGHTA and FQGTGA. The part of the CDR3 DNA that was read is TGTGCCAGCAGCTTCCAGGCAGGCGATACG. Its translation: CASSFQAGDT. The full CDR3 reads CASSFQAGDTQYF.

This clone was detected only a few times. The read falls 3 residues short of the CDR3 end, and the missing part is taken from the germline J gene. The chain links TRBV2 to TRBJ2-7, with D possibly TRBD1 on 6 matching bases. The germline gives CDR1 SNHLY, CDR2 FYNNEI. The V end lost 8 bases, the J end lost 2 bases, and 10 bases lay between the germline ends. This CDR3 region has 12 residues. CDR3 in amino acids: CASGTGPYEQYF. CDR3 DNA (partial): TGTGCCAGCGGTACAGGGCCCTACGAG.

In its sample, this clone was seen a few times. Sequencing ends 3 residues short of the CDR3 end; the germline J gene provides the rest. V is TRBV7-8 and J is TRBJ1-2; TRBD1 matches 7 bases. The length of the CDR3 is 15 residues. The V gene's germline CDR1 is SGHVS and CDR2 FQNEAQ. The DNA read from the CDR3 is TGTGCCAGCAGGCCCCGGCAGACATACAGGGGCGGC. Translated, it gives CASRPRQTYRGG. The entire CDR3 sequence reads CASRPRQTYRGGYTF.

This clone was observed many times. The CDR3 end is not reached by the read, which stops 3 residues before it; the germline J gene fills it in. The chain has TRBV18 and TRBJ1-2; 8 bases match TRBD1. In germline, CDR1 is KGHSH, CDR2 LQKENI. This CDR3 is 15 amino acids long. Unmatched junction bases numbered 6, after V lost 2 bases and J lost 4 bases. The CDR3 sequence: CASSPKTGEIYGYTF. The covered CDR3 bases are TGTGCCAGCTCACCAAAGACAGGGGAAATCTATGGC.

The table lists this clone with many counts. The read ends 3 residues early relative to the CDR3; the germline J gene fills the gap. This chain uses TRBV7-2 with TRBJ1-2; perhaps TRBD1 as D (6 bases). From germline, CDR1 is SGHTA and CDR2 FQGNSA. The CDR3 consists of 14 residues. Trimming shortened V by 6 bases and J by 6 bases, and 17 bases separated the two germline ends. CDR3 DNA, as far as it was read: TGTGCCAGCAGGGATAAGGACAGCGCCCATGGC. Protein sequence: CASRDKDSAHG. The CDR3 in full is CASRDKDSAHGYTF.

This clone was found many times. Coverage ceases 3 residues before the CDR3 finishes, and the germline J gene fills in the end. This sequence joins TRBV28 and TRBJ2-7; D uncertain. The CDR3 totals 13 residues. Germline lookup yields CDR1 MDHEN and CDR2 SYDVKM. The V end was cut by 6 bases, the J end by 3 bases, with 12 bases between. The CDR3 bases that were read are TGTGCCAGCAGCTCAGGTCTTGACTACGAG. Translation gives CASSSGLDYE. The whole CDR3 is CASSSGLDYEQYF.

Many counts were recorded for this clone. The read terminates 3 residues before the CDR3 end, so the remaining end is supplied by the germline J gene. The chain uses TRBV5-6 and TRBJ2-7, with TRBD1 matching over 7 bases. CDR1 and CDR2 (germline): SGHDT, YYEEEE. The CDR3 runs 13 residues. J gave up 4 bases and V 5 bases, and 6 bases lay outside the gene matches. CDR3 DNA (partial): TGTGCCAGCAGTTTTCGGACAGGATACGAG. This gives the protein CASSFRTGYE. In full, the CDR3 is CASSFRTGYEQYF.

This clone was observed at least ten times. Read data end 3 residues before the CDR3 end; the end is taken from the germline J gene. The chain carries TRBV20-1 and TRBJ1-4; D gene uncertain. V gave up 3 bases and J gave up 0 bases, with 8 bases separating them. Germline assignment: CDR1 DFQATT and CDR2 SNEGSKA (reference sequence). The CDR3 covers 14 residues. The DNA read from the CDR3 is TGCAGTGCTAGCAACAGTGCAACTAATGAAAAA. Translation gives CSASNSATNEK. The whole CDR3 sequence is CSASNSATNEKLFF.

There are many counts of this clone. The CDR3 end is not reached by the read, which stops 3 residues before it; the germline J gene fills it in. The gene calls are TRBV5-1 and TRBJ1-6, with 9 bases aligning to TRBD1. The germline V gene has CDR1 SGHRS and CDR2 YFSETQ. This CDR3 has 15 residues. V trimming: 4 bases; J trimming: 7 bases; junction bases outside the gene matches: 6. The CDR3 reads CASSKRGQGNSPLHF. The part of the CDR3 DNA that was read is TGCGCCAGCAGCAAAAGGGGACAGGGAAATTCACCC. The variable domain in full, completed from reference TRBV5-1 and TRBJ1-6, reads KAGVTQTPRYLIKTRGQQVTLSCSPISGHRSVSWYQQTPGQGLQFLFEYFSETQRNKGNFPGRFSGRQFSNSRSEMNVSTLELGDSALYLCASSKRGQGNSPLHFGNGTRLTVT.

This clone was observed a handful of times. The read comes to an end 3 residues before the CDR3 does, leaving the germline J gene to fill in the end. The chain links TRBV19 to TRBJ2-7; tentative D call: TRBD1 (6 bases). Germline loops: CDR1 LNHDA, CDR2 SQIVND (reference sequence). Trimming stripped 6 bases from V and 4 bases from J, with 22 bases between. The length of the CDR3 is 16 residues. The CDR3 bases that were read are TGTGCCAGTAGCCCGGGCCCACAGGGTACAATTTACGAG. The encoded protein is CASSPGPQGTIYE. The whole CDR3 sequence is CASSPGPQGTIYEQYF.

There are many counts of this clone. Read sequence stops 3 residues before the CDR3 end, and the germline J gene provides the missing end. J is TRBJ2-1 and V is TRBV9; 9 bases align to TRBD2. Trimming at V came to 7 bases and at J to 9 bases, leaving 11 bases not matched to a gene. CDR3 length: 14 amino acids. Germline V gene lookup returns CDR1 SGDLS and CDR2 YYNGEE. The CDR3 bases that were read are TGTGCCAGCGGGTTAGCGGGAGAACGCAGTGAG. Amino acids: CASGLAGERSE. The whole CDR3 sequence is CASGLAGERSEQFF.

In the case of this clone: The read comes to an end 3 residues before the CDR3 does, leaving the germline J gene to fill in the end. The V and J genes are TRBV11-3 and TRBJ2-7, with D unclear. Germline-derived CDR1 and CDR2 are SGHNT and YENEEA. The CDR3 is made up of 12 amino acids. Trimming pared 0 bases from V and 4 bases from J, leaving 4 bases between. This CDR3 reads CASSLDGYEQYF. The sequenced part of the CDR3 DNA is TGTGCCAGCAGCTTAGACGGGTACGAG.